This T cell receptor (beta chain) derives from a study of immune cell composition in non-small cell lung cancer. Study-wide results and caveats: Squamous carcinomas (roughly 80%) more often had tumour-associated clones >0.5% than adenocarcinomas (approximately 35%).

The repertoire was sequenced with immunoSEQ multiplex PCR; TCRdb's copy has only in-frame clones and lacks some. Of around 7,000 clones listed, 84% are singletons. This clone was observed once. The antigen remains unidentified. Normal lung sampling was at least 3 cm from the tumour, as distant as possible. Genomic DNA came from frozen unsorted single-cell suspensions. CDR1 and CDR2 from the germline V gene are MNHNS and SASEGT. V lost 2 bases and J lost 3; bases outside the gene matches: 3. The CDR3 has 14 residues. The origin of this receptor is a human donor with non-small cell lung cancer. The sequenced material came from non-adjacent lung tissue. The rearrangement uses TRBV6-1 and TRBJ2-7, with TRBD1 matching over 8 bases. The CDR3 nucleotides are TGTGCCAGCAGTGAACAGGGGGCCGTCTACGAGCAGTACTTC. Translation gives CASSEQGAVYEQYF.